This T cell receptor beta chain came from a study of T-cell memory formation after mild COVID-19. Study-level points and caveats: Researchers found some responding clones in pre-infection memory, a sign that cross-reactive memory joined. For contracting clones, CD4+ ones sat mainly in CM and EM, CD8+ in EMRA.

With respect to this clonotype: Its cognate antigen is unknown. Given a much more abundant clone one base away, this may be a read error.

The germline V gene has CDR1 MGHRA and CDR2 YSYEKL. The CDR3 runs to 16 residues. V trimming: 4 bases; J trimming: 6 bases; junction bases outside the gene matches: 13. TCRdb analysed the 5' RACE reads with MiXCR anew, one entry per CDR3 protein. The table includes 400,000 to 500,000 distinct CDR3 sequences, about a sixth detected once. The clonotype comes from a man between 18 and 29 years old who had mild COVID-19 (a few samples of this study predate the infection). Cell type and time point are not known. Sequencing was performed on PBMCs or a T cell subset sorted from them (not recorded which). The chain recombines TRBV4-1 with TRBJ1-1; the match to TRBD1 covers 8 bases. The CDR3 bases are TGCGCCAGCAGCCCGCTGACTGGCATACAGGGGGCTGAAGCTTTCTTT. Its protein product is CASSPLTGIQGAEAFF.